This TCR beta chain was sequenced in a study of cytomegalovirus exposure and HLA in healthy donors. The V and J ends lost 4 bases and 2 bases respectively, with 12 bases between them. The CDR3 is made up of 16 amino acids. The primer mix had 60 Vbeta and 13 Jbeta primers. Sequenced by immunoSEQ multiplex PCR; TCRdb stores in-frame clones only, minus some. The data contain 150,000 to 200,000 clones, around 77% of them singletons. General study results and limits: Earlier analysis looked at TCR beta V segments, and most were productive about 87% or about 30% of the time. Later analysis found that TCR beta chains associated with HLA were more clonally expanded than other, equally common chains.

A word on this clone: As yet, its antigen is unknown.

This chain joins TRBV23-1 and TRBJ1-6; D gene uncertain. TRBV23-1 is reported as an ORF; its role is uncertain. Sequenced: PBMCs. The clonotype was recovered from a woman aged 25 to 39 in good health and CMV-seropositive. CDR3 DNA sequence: TGCGCCAGCAGTCGGCGGGGAAGGCCCTATAATTCACCCCTCCACTTT. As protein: CASSRRGRPYNSPLHF.